The sequence of this TCR beta chain was determined in a study of T cells after yellow fever vaccination. Study-wide findings and caveats: From the bulk population, abundant clonotypes could contaminate and appear within FACS-sorted repertoires. CD4 and CD8 compartments shared a small share of clonotypes.

On this clonotype itself: Its specificity is not known. A much larger clone differs by one base, so this may be a read error. The CDR3 carries no conserved terminal phenylalanine or tryptophan, so it likely arises from a read error.

Per germline, CDR1 SGDLS and CDR2 YYNGEE. This CDR3 is built from 13 residues. V lost 8 bases to trimming and J lost 6 bases, with 14 bases between them. Conversion of TCR transcripts into cDNA relied on 5'RACE template switching, which added a universal primer site and UMIs. TCRdb reprocessed the 5' RACE reads via MiXCR and lists one record per CDR3 protein. The sample has around 350,000 distinct CDR3 sequences, about 6% seen once. Source: PBMCs, taken 5 days after the yellow fever booster vaccination. V gene TRBV9 combines with J gene TRBJ2-2; weak D call: TRBD1 (6 bases). The origin of this receptor is a man in his thirties or forties who received the YFV17D yellow fever vaccine. The DNA of the CDR3 is TGTGCCAGTCGGACAGAAGGTCCCGGGGAGCTGTTTTAT. Its translation is CASRTEGPGELFY.